The entry below describes one TCR beta chain. This sample was taken from a study of control samples from healthy donors and cancer patients. The table came from immunoSEQ multiplex PCR; TCRdb's copy has only in-frame clones and leaves some out. The sample consists of about 150,000 clones, just over 85% of them appearing once. Germline CDR1 and CDR2: LNHDA and SQIVND (reference sequence). The CDR3 is 16 residues long. Trimming took 5 bases from V and 4 from J, leaving 18 bases between them. The chain joins TRBV19 to TRBJ1-5; TRBD1 is a possible D gene (5 bases). This sequence was found in a man younger than 35 in good health. Sequenced input: blood. CDR3 residues: CASSDRQRWGNQPQHF. CDR3 DNA sequence: TGTGCCAGTAGTGATCGACAGCGCTGGGGAAATCAGCCCCAGCATTTT. The whole variable domain, remainder taken from reference TRBV19 and TRBJ1-5, is DGGITQSPKYLFRKEGQNVTLSCEQNLNHDAMYWYRQDPGQGLRLIYYSQIVNDFQKGDIAEGYSVSREKKESFPLTVTSAQKNPTAFYLCASSDRQRWGNQPQHFGDGTRLSIL.